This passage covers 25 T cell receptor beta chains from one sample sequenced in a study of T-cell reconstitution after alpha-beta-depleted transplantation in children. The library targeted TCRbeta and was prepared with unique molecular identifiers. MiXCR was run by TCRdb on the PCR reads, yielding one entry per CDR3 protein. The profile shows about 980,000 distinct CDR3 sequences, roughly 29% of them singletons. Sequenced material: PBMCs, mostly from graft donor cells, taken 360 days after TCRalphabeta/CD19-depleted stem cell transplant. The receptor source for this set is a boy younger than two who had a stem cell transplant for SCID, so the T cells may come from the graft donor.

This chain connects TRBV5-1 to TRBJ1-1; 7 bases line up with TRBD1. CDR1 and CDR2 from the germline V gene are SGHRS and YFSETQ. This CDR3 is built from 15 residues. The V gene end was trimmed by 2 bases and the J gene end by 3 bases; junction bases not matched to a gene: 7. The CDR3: CASSLFDRVYTEAFF. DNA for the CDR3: TGCGCCAGCAGCTTATTCGACAGGGTGTACACTGAAGCTTTCTTT. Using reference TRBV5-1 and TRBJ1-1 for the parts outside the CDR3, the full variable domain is KAGVTQTPRYLIKTRGQQVTLSCSPISGHRSVSWYQQTPGQGLQFLFEYFSETQRNKGNFPGRFSGRQFSNSRSEMNVSTLELGDSALYLCASSLFDRVYTEAFFGQGTRLTVV.

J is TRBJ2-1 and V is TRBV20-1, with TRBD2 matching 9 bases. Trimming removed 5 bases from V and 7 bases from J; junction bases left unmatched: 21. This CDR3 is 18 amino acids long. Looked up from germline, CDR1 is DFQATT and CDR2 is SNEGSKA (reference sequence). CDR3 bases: TGCAGTGCTCCTCTCCTTTCGTTTCGCGGACTAGCGATTAATGAGCAGTTCTTC. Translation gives CSAPLLSFRGLAINEQFF.

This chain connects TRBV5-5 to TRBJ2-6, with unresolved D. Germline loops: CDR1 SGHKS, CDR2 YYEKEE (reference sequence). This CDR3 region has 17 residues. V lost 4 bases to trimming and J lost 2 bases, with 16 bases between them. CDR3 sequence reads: CASSAGFRSPGANVLTF. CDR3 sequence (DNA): TGTGCCAGCAGCGCAGGTTTTCGGAGCCCTGGGGCCAACGTCCTGACTTTC.

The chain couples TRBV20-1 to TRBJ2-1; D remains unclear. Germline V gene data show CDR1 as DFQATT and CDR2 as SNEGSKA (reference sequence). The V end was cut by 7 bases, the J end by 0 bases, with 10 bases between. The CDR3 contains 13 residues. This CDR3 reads CSVKPSSYNEQFF. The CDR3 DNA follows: TGCAGTGTAAAGCCGAGCTCCTACAATGAGCAGTTCTTC.

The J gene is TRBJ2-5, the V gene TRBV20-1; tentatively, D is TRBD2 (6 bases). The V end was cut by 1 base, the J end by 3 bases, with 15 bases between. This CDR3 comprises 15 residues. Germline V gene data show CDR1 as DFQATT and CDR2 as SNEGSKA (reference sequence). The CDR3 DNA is TGCAGTGCTAGAGGTCTAGCGATACGAAAAGAGACCCAGTACTTC. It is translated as CSARGLAIRKETQYF.

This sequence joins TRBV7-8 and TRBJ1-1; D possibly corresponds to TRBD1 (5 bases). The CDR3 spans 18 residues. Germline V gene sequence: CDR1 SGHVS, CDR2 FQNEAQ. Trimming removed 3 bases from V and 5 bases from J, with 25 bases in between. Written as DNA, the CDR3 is TGTGCCAGCAGCTTTTCCCAAACCTCAGGGCTATCGTGGACTGAAGCTTTCTTT. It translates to CASSFSQTSGLSWTEAFF.

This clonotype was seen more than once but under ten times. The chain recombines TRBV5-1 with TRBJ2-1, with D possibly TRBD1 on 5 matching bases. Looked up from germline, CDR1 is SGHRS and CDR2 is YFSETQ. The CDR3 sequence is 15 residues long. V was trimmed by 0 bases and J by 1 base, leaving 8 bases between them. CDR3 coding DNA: TGCGCCAGCAGCTTGGGACAGCAATCCTACAATGAGCAGTTCTTC. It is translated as CASSLGQQSYNEQFF.

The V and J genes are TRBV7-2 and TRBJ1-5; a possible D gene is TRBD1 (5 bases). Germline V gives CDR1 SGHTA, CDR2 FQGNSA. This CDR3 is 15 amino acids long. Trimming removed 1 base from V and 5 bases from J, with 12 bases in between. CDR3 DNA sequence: TGTGCCAGCAGCTTAGTGTCAGGGAGACATCAGCCCCAGCATTTT. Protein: CASSLVSGRHQPQHF. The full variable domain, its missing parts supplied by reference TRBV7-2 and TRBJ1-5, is GAGVSQSPSNKVTEKGKDVELRCDPISGHTALYWYRQSLGQGLEFLIYFQGNSAPDKSGLPSDRFSAERTGGSVSTLTIQRTQQEDSAVYLCASSLVSGRHQPQHFGDGTRLSIL.

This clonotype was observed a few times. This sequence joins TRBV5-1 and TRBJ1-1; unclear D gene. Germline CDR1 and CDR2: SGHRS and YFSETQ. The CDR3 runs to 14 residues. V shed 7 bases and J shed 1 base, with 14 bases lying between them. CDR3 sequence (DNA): TGCGCCAGCGTCAAAGGGTCCCGGAACACTGAAGCTTTCTTT. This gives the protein CASVKGSRNTEAFF.

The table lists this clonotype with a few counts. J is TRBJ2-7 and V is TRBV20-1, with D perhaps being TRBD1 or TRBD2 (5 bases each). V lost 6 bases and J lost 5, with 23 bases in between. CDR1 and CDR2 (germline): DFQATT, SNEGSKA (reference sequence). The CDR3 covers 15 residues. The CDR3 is CSALHAPGRPNEQYF. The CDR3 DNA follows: TGCAGTGCCTTACACGCCCCGGGACGCCCCAACGAGCAGTACTTC.

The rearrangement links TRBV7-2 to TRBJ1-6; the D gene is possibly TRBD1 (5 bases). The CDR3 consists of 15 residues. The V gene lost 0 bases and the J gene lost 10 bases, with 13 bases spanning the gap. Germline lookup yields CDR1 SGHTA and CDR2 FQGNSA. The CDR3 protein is CASSLAQGSWSPLHF. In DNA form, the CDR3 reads TGTGCCAGCAGCTTAGCCCAGGGAAGCTGGTCACCCCTCCACTTT.

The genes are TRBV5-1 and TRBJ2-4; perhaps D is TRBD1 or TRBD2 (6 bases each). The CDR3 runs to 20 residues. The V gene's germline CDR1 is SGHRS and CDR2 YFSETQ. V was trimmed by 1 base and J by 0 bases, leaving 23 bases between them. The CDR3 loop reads CASSLPRETDRPLAKNIQYF. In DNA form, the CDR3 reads TGCGCCAGCAGCTTGCCGCGGGAAACGGACAGACCCTTAGCCAAAAACATTCAGTACTTC.

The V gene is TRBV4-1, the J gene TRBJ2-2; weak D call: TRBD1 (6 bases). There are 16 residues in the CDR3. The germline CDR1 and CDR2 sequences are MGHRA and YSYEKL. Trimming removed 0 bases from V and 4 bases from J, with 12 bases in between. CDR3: CASSQEPRDITGELFF. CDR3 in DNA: TGCGCCAGCAGCCAAGAACCCAGGGACATCACCGGGGAGCTGTTTTTT.

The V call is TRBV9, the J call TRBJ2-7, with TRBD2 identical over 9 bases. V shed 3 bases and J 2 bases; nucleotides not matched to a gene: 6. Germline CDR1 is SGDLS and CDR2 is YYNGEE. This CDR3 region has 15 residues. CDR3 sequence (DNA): TGTGCCAGCAGCGCCGGAAGCGGGGGGCCCTACGAGCAGTACTTC. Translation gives CASSAGSGGPYEQYF.

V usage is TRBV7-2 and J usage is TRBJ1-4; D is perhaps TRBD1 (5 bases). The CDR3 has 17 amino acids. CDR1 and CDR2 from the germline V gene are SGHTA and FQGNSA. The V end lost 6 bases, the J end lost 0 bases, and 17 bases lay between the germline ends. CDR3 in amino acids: CASSQGQRWATNEKLFF. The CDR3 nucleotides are TGTGCCAGCAGTCAAGGACAAAGATGGGCAACTAATGAAAAACTGTTTTTT.

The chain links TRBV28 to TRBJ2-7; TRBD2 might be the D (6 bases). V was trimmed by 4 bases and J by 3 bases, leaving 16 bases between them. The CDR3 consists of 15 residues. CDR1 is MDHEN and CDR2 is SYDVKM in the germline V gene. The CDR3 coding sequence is TGTGCCAGCAGTTCCCCCCGCGGAGGGAACTACGAGCAGTACTTC. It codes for CASSSPRGGNYEQYF.

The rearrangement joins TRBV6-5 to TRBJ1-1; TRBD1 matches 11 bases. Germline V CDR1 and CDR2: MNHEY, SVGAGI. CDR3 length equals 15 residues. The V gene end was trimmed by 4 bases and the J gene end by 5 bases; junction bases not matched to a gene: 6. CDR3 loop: CASSWTGGQDTEAFF. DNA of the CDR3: TGTGCCAGCAGTTGGACAGGGGGCCAGGATACTGAAGCTTTCTTT.

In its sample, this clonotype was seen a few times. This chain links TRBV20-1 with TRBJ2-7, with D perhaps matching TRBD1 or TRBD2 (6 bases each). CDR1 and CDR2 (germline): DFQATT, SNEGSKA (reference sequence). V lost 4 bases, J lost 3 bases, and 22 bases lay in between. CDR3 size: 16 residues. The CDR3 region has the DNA TGCAGTGCTACCCTCAGCAGGCAGGGGAGGAACTACGAGCAGTACTTC. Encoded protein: CSATLSRQGRNYEQYF.

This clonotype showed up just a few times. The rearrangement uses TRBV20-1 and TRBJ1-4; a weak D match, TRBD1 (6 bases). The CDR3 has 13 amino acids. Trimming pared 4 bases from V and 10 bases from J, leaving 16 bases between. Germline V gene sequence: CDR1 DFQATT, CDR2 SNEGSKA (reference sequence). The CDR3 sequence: CSAKQGVRRKLFF. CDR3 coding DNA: TGCAGTGCTAAACAGGGAGTACGAAGAAAACTGTTTTTT.

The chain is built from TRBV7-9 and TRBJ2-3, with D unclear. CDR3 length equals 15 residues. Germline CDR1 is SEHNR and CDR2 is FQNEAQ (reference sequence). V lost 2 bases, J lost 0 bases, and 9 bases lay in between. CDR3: CASSLFTMSTDTQYF. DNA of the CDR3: TGTGCCAGCAGCTTATTTACCATGAGCACAGATACGCAGTATTTT.

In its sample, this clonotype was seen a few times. The CDR3 is CASRGYRDREESYGYTF. The CDR3 DNA reads as TGTGCCAGCAGGGGGTACCGGGACAGGGAGGAAAGCTATGGCTACACCTTC. This rearrangement joins TRBV12-3 or TRBV12-4 to TRBJ1-2, with TRBD1 matching over 9 bases. This CDR3 has 17 residues. Losses at the gene ends were 6 bases for V and 4 bases for J; bases not matched to a gene: 15.

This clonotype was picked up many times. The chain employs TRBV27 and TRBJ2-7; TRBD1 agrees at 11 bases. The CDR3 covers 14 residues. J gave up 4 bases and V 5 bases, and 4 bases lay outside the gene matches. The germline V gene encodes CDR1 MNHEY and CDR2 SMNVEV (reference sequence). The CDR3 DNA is TGTGCCAGCAGTCAGGACAGGGGGCGATACGAGCAGTACTTC. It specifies CASSQDRGRYEQYF.

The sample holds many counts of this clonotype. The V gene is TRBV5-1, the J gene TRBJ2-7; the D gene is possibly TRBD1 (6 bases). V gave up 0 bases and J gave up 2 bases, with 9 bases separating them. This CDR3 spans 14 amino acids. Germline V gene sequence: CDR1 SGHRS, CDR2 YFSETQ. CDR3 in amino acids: CASSLVGQPYEQYF. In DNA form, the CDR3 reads TGCGCCAGCAGCTTGGTCGGACAGCCCTACGAGCAGTACTTC. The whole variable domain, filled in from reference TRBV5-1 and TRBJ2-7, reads KAGVTQTPRYLIKTRGQQVTLSCSPISGHRSVSWYQQTPGQGLQFLFEYFSETQRNKGNFPGRFSGRQFSNSRSEMNVSTLELGDSALYLCASSLVGQPYEQYFGPGTRLTVT.

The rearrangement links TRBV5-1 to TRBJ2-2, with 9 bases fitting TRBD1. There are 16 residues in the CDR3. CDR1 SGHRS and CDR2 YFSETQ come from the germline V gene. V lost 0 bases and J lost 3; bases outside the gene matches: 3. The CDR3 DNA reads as TGCGCCAGCAGCTTGGAACAGGGGGCGTACACCGGGGAGCTGTTTTTT. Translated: CASSLEQGAYTGELFF.

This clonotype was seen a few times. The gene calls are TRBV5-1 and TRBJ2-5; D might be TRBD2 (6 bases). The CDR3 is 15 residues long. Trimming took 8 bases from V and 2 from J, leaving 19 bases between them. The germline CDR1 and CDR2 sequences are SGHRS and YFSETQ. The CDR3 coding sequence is TGCGCCAGTAACGTGGGGGGTGGCCTACAAGAGACCCAGTACTTC. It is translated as CASNVGGGLQETQYF.